The text below deals with one TCR beta chain. Profiling relied on immunoSEQ multiplex PCR, and the TCRdb table lists in-frame clones only, not all of them. The repertoire holds more than 75,000 clones, about 86% seen once, with approximately 0.93% in the top ten. The data stem from a study of OX40 agonist ivuxolimab in advanced cancers. As for the study in general: All patients had ivuxolimab intravenously every 2 weeks at 0.01 to 10 mg/kg.

V shed 4 bases and J shed 0 bases, with 13 bases lying between them. The CDR3 runs to 15 residues. Germline V CDR1 and CDR2: SQVTM, ANQGSEA. Sequences were derived from CD4+ or CD8+ T cells sorted from blood, sampled in a trial of the OX40 agonist ivuxolimab. The chain recombines TRBV29-1 with TRBJ2-1; D might be TRBD2 (6 bases). The receptor comes from an adult with an advanced solid tumor such as melanoma, head and neck, liver or kidney cancer. As DNA, the CDR3 is TGCAGCGTTGTGGAGGGCCTCCGCTCCTACAATGAGCAGTTCTTC. It encodes CSVVEGLRSYNEQFF.